The entry below gives a single T cell receptor beta chain sequence along with its context. It has no known antigen specificity. The input lacks base qualities; no much larger clone sits a single base away. The record originates from a study of graft-versus-host responses after intestinal transplantation (dated by TCRdb to the early 2020s). Study-wide context: The transplants that recipients got were multivisceral, liver-intestinal, or isolated intestinal. Every recipient was given anti-thymocyte globulin induction, then maintenance tacrolimus and steroids for about three years. After intestinal transplantation, graft-versus-host and host-versus-graft alloreactive T cell clones were followed in the graft, circulation and bone marrow using bulk TCR-beta CDR3 sequencing. To identify alloreactive clones, pre-transplant mixed lymphocyte reaction products were sequenced and then compared with unstimulated pre-transplant donor and recipient T cells. A cohort of about two dozen intestinal transplant recipients, including one retransplant, was enrolled, and 3 patients lacking pretransplant specimens were excluded. A peak of at least 4% donor T cells among recipient peripheral blood mononuclear cells was the definition used for donor T cell macrochimerism. Instead of going to the commercial service, samples from a few later patients were sequenced in-house on an Illumina MiSeq and processed with MiXCR.

The sample's time point, from its label and the paper: cells obtained before transplantation from donor or recipient. CD3+CD4+ and CD3+CD8+ populations were FACS-sorted from unstimulated pre-transplant donor and recipient cells taken from spleen or lymph nodes. The library came from the immunoSEQ multiplex PCR assay. For most patients, genomic DNA was isolated with the Qiagen DNeasy Blood and Tissue Kit and shipped frozen to Adaptive Biotechnologies for TCR sequencing. For most patients, genomic DNA was subjected to high-throughput TCR-beta CDR3 sequencing by Adaptive Biotechnologies. The study's processing was this. TCR sequencing data were retrieved from Adaptive's ImmunoSEQ software for roughly 20 patients, whereas three other patients were processed with MiXCR and VDJtools. CD4 versus CD8 sorting errors were corrected by removing sequences found in both subsets at a frequency ratio below 5:1. Because the origin of CDR3 nucleotide sequences shared between donor and recipient could not be assigned, those sequences were removed. To count as alloreactive, a clone needed at least 2-fold expansion over unstimulated cells and a minimum CFSE-low frequency of 0.002% (template counts) or 0.001% (read counts). Mappable clones were those detected in sequenced pre-transplant spleen, lymph node, or MLR CFSE-low populations of the donor or recipient. The cumulative frequency of alloreactive clones was calculated as a percentage of all sequences, weighted by copy number. TCRdb took this table from immuneACCESS and kept in-frame rearrangements with V and J called. Such tables lack part of the clones; where checked against another copy, unresolved V genes explain under half of the gap, and the rest is unexplained. Clonal size and the V and J genes are those of that table, whereas D and trimming came from the DNA. Recorded for this sample are about 88,000 clones; about 94% of them occurred a single time. The ten largest clones add up to around 0.18% of the sample.

Broader findings and caveats from the paper: Peak levels of circulating GvH clones were associated with declines in HvG clones early after transplant. The conclusions were limited by the relatively low number and heterogeneity of the intestinal transplant patients. In the allografts of patients with donor T cell macrochimerism, GvH to HvG T cell clonal ratios were high. GvH clones were detected in recipient bone marrow, and some appeared earlier in ileal mucosa or blood, consistent with an intestinal mucosal origin.

This receptor was taken from a human donor who was the organ donor for an intestinal transplant. The sample was unstimulated CD4+ T cells sorted from spleen or lymph node cells, taken before transplant.

DNA sequence: TGTGCCAGCAGTGGCAAAGACACTCCCCCTAATAATCAGCCCCAGCATTTT. Translated, this is CASSGKDTPPNNQPQHF. This receptor chain uses TRBV6-1 and TRBJ1-5; no D gene call is confident. CDR1 is given as MNHNS and CDR2 as SASEGT, both from the germline V gene. The CDR3 contains 17 residues, cysteine and phenylalanine counted. The sequence is cut down to CDR3 DNA, 51 bases in frame from base 1. Trimming costs V 4 bases and J 4 bases, and their ends lie 20 bases apart.